The 26 T cell receptor beta chains given below trace back to one sample, sequenced in a study of vaccination and CD4 T cells after COVID-19. The Oncomine TCR Beta short-read assay sequenced DNA from cultured CD4+ T cells. Genomic DNA was isolated from CD4+ T cells that had been cultured. TCRdb passed the PCR reads through MiXCR, listing each CDR3 protein once. The sample lists around 10,000 distinct CDR3 sequences, about 28% occurring once. Their cognate antigens are unknown. Indicated treatment: approximately 9-day PBMC culture with coronavirus spike peptide pools or control peptides (ViraFEST assay). Before the COVID-19 pandemic (2011-2018), CD4+ T cells were obtained from the unexposed donor. Sequenced sample: CD4+ T cells from blood, cultured in vitro. These receptors all come from a human donor in good health.

The V call is TRBV20-1, the J call TRBJ1-5; 7 bases map to TRBD1. The CDR3 consists of 14 residues. Looked up from germline, CDR1 is DFQATT and CDR2 is SNEGSKA (reference sequence). Trimming at V came to 4 bases and at J to 2 bases, leaving 5 bases not matched to a gene. CDR3 nucleotides: TGCAGTGCTACCAGGGGGGGCGGCAATCAGCCCCAGCATTTT. The encoded protein is CSATRGGGNQPQHF.

This clonotype has a handful of counts. This chain joins TRBV11-2 and TRBJ2-5; no firm D call. The CDR3 runs to 15 residues. Trimming removed 3 bases at V and 3 bases at J, with 14 bases between. Germline CDR1 SGHAT, CDR2 FQNNGV. The CDR3 reads CASSLSALLEETQYF. CDR3 coding DNA: TGTGCCAGCAGCTTGAGCGCATTACTTGAAGAGACCCAGTACTTC. The full variable domain, completed using reference TRBV11-2 and TRBJ2-5, is EAGVAQSPRYKIIEKRQSVAFWCNPISGHATLYWYQQILGQGPKLLIQFQNNGVVDDSQLPKDRFSAERLKGVDSTLKIQPAKLEDSAVYLCASSLSALLEETQYFGPGTRLLVL.

Here the CDR3 reads CSAPGGDSEAFF. The CDR3 bases are TGCAGTGCACCTGGTGGGGATTCTGAAGCTTTCTTT. The chain carries TRBV20-1 and TRBJ1-1, with D hard to call. There are 12 residues in the CDR3. CDR1 is DFQATT, CDR2 SNEGSKA, per germline (reference sequence). Deletions cut 6 bases from V and 6 bases from J, with 14 bases between.

As to this clonotype: The junction and the germline gene differ at one end; a read error may be behind it. The V and J genes are TRBV6-5 and TRBJ1-1, with 8 bases aligning to TRBD1. Germline V gene data show CDR1 as MNHEY and CDR2 as SVGAGI. The CDR3 is 17 residues long. CDR3 loop: CASSYSMDRVMNTEALF. For the CDR3, the DNA is TGTGCCAGCAGTTACTCGATGGACAGGGTGATGAACACTGAAGCTCTCTTT.

The genes are TRBV10-3 and TRBJ2-6; D perhaps matches TRBD2 (6 bases). From germline, CDR1 is ENHRY and CDR2 SYGVKD. The V and J ends lost 8 bases and 1 base respectively, with 18 bases between them. This CDR3 spans 17 amino acids. The CDR3 loop is CAIGSTVAGSGANVLTF. The CDR3 bases are TGTGCCATCGGATCCACCGTTGCGGGATCTGGGGCCAACGTCCTGACTTTC.

CDR3 nucleotides: TGTGCCAGTAGTAGCAAAGGACAGGGATCCTCCTACGAGCAGTACTTC. Amino acid sequence: CASSSKGQGSSYEQYF. This chain links TRBV19 with TRBJ2-7; 8 nucleotides match TRBD1. This CDR3 spans 16 amino acids. Unmatched junction bases numbered 8, after V lost 4 bases and J lost 0 bases. Germline loops: CDR1 LNHDA, CDR2 SQIVND (reference sequence).

This chain uses TRBV6-1 with TRBJ1-3; D is ambiguous. In germline, CDR1 is MNHNS, CDR2 SASEGT. V lost 6 bases and J 0 bases, leaving 9 bases between the germline ends. The CDR3 has 14 amino acids. The CDR3, as DNA: TGTGCCAGCAGGACTCAGAGCTCTGGAAACACCATATATTTT. This sequence encodes CASRTQSSGNTIYF.

The table lists this clonotype with a few counts. V gene TRBV30 combines with J gene TRBJ2-5; D may be TRBD2 (5 bases). The V end was cut by 0 bases, the J end by 2 bases, with 16 bases between. Germline CDR1 GTSNPN, CDR2 SVGIG (reference sequence). This CDR3 is 16 amino acids long. The CDR3: CAWSVRGFTGQETQYF. For the CDR3, the DNA is TGTGCCTGGAGTGTACGAGGGTTTACGGGGCAAGAGACCCAGTACTTC.

The V call is TRBV28, the J call TRBJ1-5; 8 bases fit TRBD1. Germline V CDR1 and CDR2: MDHEN, SYDVKM. This CDR3 region has 17 residues. Trimming took 1 base from V and 0 from J; bases not matched to a gene: 5. In DNA form, the CDR3 reads TGTGCCAGCAGTTTATTGGGGGACAGGTATAGCAATCAGCCCCAGCATTTT. The encoded protein is CASSLLGDRYSNQPQHF.

CDR3: CAWSETGVSNEKLFF. The CDR3 bases are TGTGCCTGGAGTGAAACAGGGGTGTCTAATGAAAAACTGTTTTTT. This rearrangement joins TRBV30 to TRBJ1-4; 7 bases are a match to TRBD1. The V and J ends lost 1 base and 3 bases, in that order; junction bases with no gene match: 5. CDR1 is GTSNPN and CDR2 is SVGIG in the germline V gene (reference sequence). This CDR3 has 15 residues.

The V call is TRBV19, the J call TRBJ2-6; possible D gene TRBD1, 6 bases. The V gene lost 1 base and the J gene lost 1 base, with 23 bases spanning the gap. Germline-derived CDR1 and CDR2 are LNHDA and SQIVND (reference sequence). The length of the CDR3 is 21 residues. The CDR3 region has the DNA TGTGCCAGTAGTATAGGGCGAGGCAGGGGTCGGGCCGCTTCTGGGGCCAACGTCCTGACTTTC. It codes for CASSIGRGRGRAASGANVLTF. Complete variable domain (other parts from reference TRBV19 and TRBJ2-6): DGGITQSPKYLFRKEGQNVTLSCEQNLNHDAMYWYRQDPGQGLRLIYYSQIVNDFQKGDIAEGYSVSREKKESFPLTVTSAQKNPTAFYLCASSIGRGRGRAASGANVLTFGAGSRLTVL.

In its sample, this clonotype ranks as medium-sized (0.01 to 0.1%). This sequence joins TRBV6-1 and TRBJ1-5; D might be TRBD1 (6 bases). The CDR3 extends over 14 amino acids. The V and J ends lost 8 bases and 7 bases respectively, with 18 bases between them. The germline V gene encodes CDR1 MNHNS and CDR2 SASEGT. Here the CDR3 reads CASASESGAQPQHF. The CDR3 DNA is TGTGCCAGCGCAAGTGAATCAGGGGCCCAGCCCCAGCATTTT.

The rearrangement uses TRBV28 and TRBJ2-5, with D perhaps matching TRBD1 (6 bases). The CDR3 loop spans 13 amino acids. The V gene's germline CDR1 is MDHEN and CDR2 SYDVKM. V lost 8 bases and J lost 1, with 11 bases in between. The CDR3, as DNA: TGTGCCAGCCGGACAGCAGCCCAAGAGACCCAGTACTTC. It yields the protein CASRTAAQETQYF.

This clonotype was seen only a few times. V gene TRBV6-2 or TRBV6-3 combines with J gene TRBJ2-1; 13 bases map to TRBD2. Germline CDR1 is MNHEY and CDR2 is SVGEGT. V dropped 5 bases and J dropped 11; count of bases not matched to a gene: 12. This CDR3 has 16 residues. CDR3 in amino acids: CASSHTGTSGAKKQFF. CDR3 coding DNA: TGTGCCAGCAGTCACACCGGGACTAGCGGGGCTAAGAAGCAGTTCTTC.

This clonotype was seen only a few times. The rearrangement links TRBV7-6 to TRBJ1-2; perhaps TRBD1 as D (6 bases). This CDR3 spans 15 amino acids. Trimming cost V 3 bases and J 4 bases, with 15 bases left between them. Germline assignment: CDR1 SGHVS and CDR2 FNYEAQ. DNA for the CDR3: TGTGCCAGCAGCTTGGGGCAGGGGCTACGCTATGGCTACACCTTC. Its protein is CASSLGQGLRYGYTF. Variable domain in full (rest from reference TRBV7-6 and TRBJ1-2): GAGVSQSPRYKVTKRGQDVALRCDPISGHVSLYWYRQALGQGPEFLTYFNYEAQQDKSGLPNDRFSAERPEGSISTLTIQRTEQRDSAMYRCASSLGQGLRYGYTFGSGTRLTVV.

This clonotype has a handful of counts. J is TRBJ1-1 and V is TRBV19; a weak D match, TRBD1 (6 bases). CDR1 is LNHDA, CDR2 SQIVND, per germline (reference sequence). The CDR3 is 14 residues long. V gave up 7 bases and J gave up 1 base, with 13 bases separating them. The CDR3 bases are TGTGCCAGTATGGCCAGGGGCGGGAACACTGAAGCTTTCTTT. Its protein is CASMARGGNTEAFF.

This clonotype was seen more than once but under ten times. The rearrangement uses TRBV10-3 and TRBJ2-3; 9 bases are shared with TRBD2. Germline lookup yields CDR1 ENHRY and CDR2 SYGVKD. The CDR3 is 15 amino acids. The ends lost 6 bases at V and 0 bases at J; junction bases unmatched: 4. The DNA of the CDR3 is TGTGCCATCAGACCTAGCGGGGAAAGCACAGATACGCAGTATTTT. Its translation is CAIRPSGESTDTQYF.

The V gene is TRBV20-1, the J gene TRBJ2-5, with 13 bases matching TRBD2. J was trimmed by 6 bases and V by 4 bases; bases with no gene match: 5. Germline assignment: CDR1 DFQATT and CDR2 SNEGSKA (reference sequence). The CDR3 contains 14 residues. The CDR3 sequence: CSATWTSGSKTQYF. The CDR3 bases are TGCAGTGCTACCTGGACTAGCGGGAGTAAGACCCAGTACTTC.

This clonotype has just a few counts. This chain uses TRBV20-1 with TRBJ1-1; tentatively, D is TRBD1 (5 bases). The CDR3 is 15 residues long. V was cut by 0 bases and J by 1 base, with 12 bases left in between. Germline CDR1 is DFQATT and CDR2 is SNEGSKA (reference sequence). The CDR3 is CSARDSSTGNTEAFF. CDR3 sequence (DNA): TGCAGTGCTAGAGATTCGAGTACAGGGAACACTGAAGCTTTCTTT.

The genes are TRBV24-1 and TRBJ1-2; no firm D call. The germline V gene encodes CDR1 KGHDR and CDR2 SFDVKD. The CDR3 contains 12 residues. V lost 4 bases and J lost 5, with 7 bases in between. Written as DNA, the CDR3 is TGTGCCACCAGTGACTACCTTTATGGCTACACCTTC. Encoded protein: CATSDYLYGYTF.

The chain is built from TRBV7-3 and TRBJ1-1, with TRBD1 as a possible D gene (6 bases). Germline assignment: CDR1 SGHTA and CDR2 FQGTGA. The CDR3 consists of 14 residues. With 4 bases removed from V and 3 bases from J, the gap between germline ends came to 12 bases. The CDR3 reads CASSSVTGYTEAFF. The CDR3 DNA sequence: TGTGCCAGCAGCTCCGTAACAGGGTACACTGAAGCTTTCTTT. The full variable domain, completed using reference TRBV7-3 and TRBJ1-1, is GAGVSQTPSNKVTEKGKYVELRCDPISGHTALYWYRQSLGQGPEFLIYFQGTGAADDSGLPNDRFFAVRPEGSVSTLKIQRTERGDSAVYLCASSSVTGYTEAFFGQGTRLTVV.

A few counts support this clonotype. The chain links TRBV6-5 to TRBJ2-5, with unresolved D. The V end was cut by 0 bases, the J end by 4 bases, with 0 bases between. CDR3 length: 11 residues. Germline V lookup: CDR1 MNHEY, CDR2 SVGAGI. The CDR3, as DNA: TGTGCCAGCAGTTACTCAGAGACCCAGTACTTC. This encodes CASSYSETQYF.

This clonotype was recorded a few times. The V call is TRBV11-3, the J call TRBJ2-7; no clear D gene. Germline assignment: CDR1 SGHNT and CDR2 YENEEA. The CDR3 has 13 residues. V was clipped by 5 bases and J by 5 bases, with 13 bases between them. CDR3 bases: TGTGCCAGCAGCGTAGGACCTGTTCACGAGCAGTACTTC. The encoded protein is CASSVGPVHEQYF.

The genes are TRBV24-1 and TRBJ2-3; TRBD2 aligns across 11 bases. V lost 8 bases to trimming and J lost 7 bases; unmatched junction nucleotides: 10. The CDR3 spans 15 residues. Germline V gives CDR1 KGHDR, CDR2 SFDVKD. This CDR3 reads CATTETSGSGHTQYF. DNA for the CDR3: TGTGCCACCACCGAAACTAGCGGGAGTGGGCATACGCAGTATTTT.

V is TRBV24-1 and J is TRBJ2-5; perhaps D is TRBD1 or TRBD2 (5 bases each). The germline gives CDR1 KGHDR, CDR2 SFDVKD. The CDR3 extends over 18 amino acids. Trimming removed 3 bases from V and 5 bases from J, with 24 bases in between. CDR3 sequence: CATSDTRGRQGLVETQYF. As DNA, the CDR3 is TGTGCCACCAGTGATACCCGAGGGCGGCAGGGTCTCGTTGAGACCCAGTACTTC.

This clonotype came up a few times. The rearrangement joins TRBV10-3 to TRBJ1-6; D possibly corresponds to TRBD1 (6 bases). V lost 7 bases to trimming and J lost 6 bases, with 10 bases between them. The CDR3 runs 13 residues. CDR1 and CDR2 (germline): ENHRY, SYGVKD. CDR3 residues: CAITRDINSPLHF. The CDR3 bases are TGTGCCATCACACGGGACATTAATTCACCCCTCCACTTT.